One TCR beta chain is described in this entry. The data were taken from a study of T cells after yellow fever vaccination. This CDR3 has 15 amino acids. The germline V gene has CDR1 SGHAT and CDR2 FQNNGV. Trimming removed 4 bases at V and 6 bases at J, with 18 bases between. TCRdb re-called the 5' RACE reads with MiXCR, one entry per CDR3 protein. The data show a few hundred thousand distinct CDR3 sequences, less than 20% seen once. The sample consisted of PBMCs, taken 5 days after the first yellow fever vaccination. This chain connects TRBV11-2 to TRBJ1-1, with D possibly being TRBD1 (5 bases). The receptor was isolated from a man aged 18 to 29 who received the YFV17D yellow fever vaccine. The CDR3 reads CASSSGPGSISEAFF. In DNA form, the CDR3 reads TGTGCCAGCAGCTCCGGTCCAGGGAGTATTTCTGAAGCTTTCTTT. Full variable domain (rest looked up from reference TRBV11-2 and TRBJ1-1): EAGVAQSPRYKIIEKRQSVAFWCNPISGHATLYWYQQILGQGPKLLIQFQNNGVVDDSQLPKDRFSAERLKGVDSTLKIQPAKLEDSAVYLCASSSGPGSISEAFFGQGTRLTVV.